One and the same sample provided the 32 T cell receptor beta chains below, sequenced in a study of blood T cell repertoires in COVID-19 (dated by TCRdb to 2018 to 2021). Receptors were amplified or captured by the immunoSEQ multiplex PCR assay. This immuneACCESS table, as held by TCRdb, lists in-frame sequences with V and J called but not all clones. Of the missing ones, under half trace to an unresolved V gene in checked studies; the others have no known cause. In this sample the table shows roughly 21,000 clones, 86% of which occur a single time. The biggest ten clones account for roughly 12% of the sample. Sequenced input: peripheral blood. These receptors originate from a woman aged 80 or over with active or convalescent COVID-19.

The chain joins TRBV27 to TRBJ2-3; D gene uncertain. The V and J ends lost 0 bases and 2 bases respectively, with 6 bases between them. The CDR3 contains 14 residues. Per the germline V gene, CDR1 is MNHEY and CDR2 is SMNVEV (reference sequence). The CDR3 region has the DNA TGTGCCAGCAGTTTATCCCCGGTCACAGATACGCAGTATTTT. This translates into CASSLSPVTDTQYF.

V gene TRBV4-3 combines with J gene TRBJ2-7, with 12 bases lining up with TRBD2. CDR1 and CDR2 (germline): LGHNA, YSLEER. Trimming at V came to 5 bases and at J to 5 bases, leaving 7 bases not matched to a gene. The CDR3 spans 15 residues. The CDR3 nucleotides read TGCGCCAGCAGCACTCGACTAGCGGGGGCGAACGAGCAGTACTTC. Protein: CASSTRLAGANEQYF.

The chain carries TRBV7-2 and TRBJ2-1; 12 nucleotides align to TRBD2. CDR1 is SGHTA, CDR2 FQGNSA, per germline. J was trimmed by 10 bases and V by 4 bases; bases with no gene match: 8. The CDR3 has 15 amino acids. The DNA of the CDR3 is TGTGCCAGCAGCTCTTGGACTAGCGGGGCTCAAGAGCAGTTCTTC. This translates into CASSSWTSGAQEQFF.

The CDR3 protein is CASSPIAGTGGAEGNTEAFF. In DNA form, the CDR3 reads TGTGCCAGCTCACCAATAGCCGGGACAGGGGGCGCAGAGGGGAACACTGAAGCTTTCTTT. The chain recombines TRBV18 with TRBJ1-1; 12 nucleotides line up with TRBD1. Germline V lookup: CDR1 KGHSH, CDR2 LQKENI. This CDR3 spans 20 amino acids. V lost 2 bases and J lost 1; bases outside the gene matches: 14. The variable domain in full, with the rest retrieved from reference TRBV18 and TRBJ1-1, is NAGVMQNPRHLVRRRGQEARLRCSPMKGHSHVYWYRQLPEEGLKFMVYLQKENIIDESGMPKERFSAEFPKEGPSILRIQQVVRGDSAAYFCASSPIAGTGGAEGNTEAFFGQGTRLTVV.

CDR3 protein: CASSEDGGGASGANVLTF. Written as DNA, the CDR3 is TGTGCCAGCAGTGAAGATGGCGGGGGGGCTTCTGGGGCCAACGTCCTGACTTTC. The V gene is TRBV6-1, the J gene TRBJ2-6; TRBD2 agrees at 9 bases. This CDR3 has 18 amino acids. Germline CDR1 MNHNS, CDR2 SASEGT. Trimming at V came to 1 base and at J to 1 base, leaving 5 bases not matched to a gene.

This clone was seen only once. The chain links TRBV6-5 to TRBJ2-3, with TRBD2 matching 10 bases. V lost 9 bases and J lost 4; bases outside the gene matches: 7. The CDR3 contains 14 residues. The germline gives CDR1 MNHEY, CDR2 SVGAGI. DNA for the CDR3: TGTGCCAGTAAGCGGGAGGGAAGGTCAGATACGCAGTATTTT. Protein product: CASKREGRSDTQYF.

The V and J genes are TRBV7-9 and TRBJ2-3; 10 nucleotides align to TRBD2. Looked up from germline, CDR1 is SEHNR and CDR2 is FQNEAQ (reference sequence). After removal of 2 bases from V and 3 bases from J, the junction contained 5 bases not matched to a gene. This CDR3 has 16 amino acids. The CDR3 reads CASSLIPSGSTDTQYF. For the CDR3, the DNA is TGTGCCAGCAGCTTAATCCCTAGCGGGAGTACAGATACGCAGTATTTT.

The chain joins TRBV7-2 to TRBJ2-3; no clear D gene. The CDR3 loop spans 15 amino acids. With 1 base removed from V and 4 bases from J, the gap between germline ends came to 12 bases. The germline gives CDR1 SGHTA, CDR2 FQGNSA. The CDR3: CASSLGNQVADTQYF. CDR3 DNA sequence: TGTGCCAGCAGCTTAGGGAATCAGGTGGCAGATACGCAGTATTTT.

The CDR3 bases are TGTGCCAGCAGGGGGGCAACTAGGGATACGCAGTATTTT. It yields the protein CASRGATRDTQYF. V and J are TRBV6-5 and TRBJ2-3, with D maybe TRBD1 (6 bases). V was cut by 6 bases and J by 6 bases, with 13 bases left in between. Germline V gene sequence: CDR1 MNHEY, CDR2 SVGAGI. This CDR3 region has 13 residues.

The V gene is TRBV19, the J gene TRBJ2-6; TRBD1 agrees at 8 bases. With 6 bases clipped from V and 1 base from J, the junction kept 8 bases outside the gene matches. The CDR3 has 17 amino acids. Germline CDR1 is LNHDA and CDR2 is SQIVND (reference sequence). CDR3 DNA sequence: TGTGCCAGTAGGCAAAGGACAGGGACTTCTGGGGCCAACGTCCTGACTTTC. It encodes CASRQRTGTSGANVLTF.

The chain is built from TRBV7-2 and TRBJ1-1, with TRBD1 identical over 7 bases. Germline V gene sequence: CDR1 SGHTA, CDR2 FQGNSA. This CDR3 comprises 13 residues. Trimming at V came to 1 base and at J to 7 bases, leaving 3 bases not matched to a gene. In DNA form, the CDR3 reads TGTGCCAGCAGCTTAGTAGGGGACAGTGAAGCTTTCTTT. This translates into CASSLVGDSEAFF.

The J gene is TRBJ1-2, the V gene TRBV25-1; D is uncertain. V dropped 6 bases and J dropped 0 bases, with 8 bases sitting between them. Germline V gene lookup returns CDR1 MGHDK and CDR2 SYGVNS. The CDR3 has 13 residues. The CDR3 here is CASRPSANYGYTF. The DNA of the CDR3 is TGTGCCAGCAGGCCCTCGGCTAACTATGGCTACACCTTC.

The chain combines TRBV19 with TRBJ2-7; 10 nucleotides align to TRBD1. Germline CDR1 reads LNHDA; CDR2 reads SQIVND (reference sequence). Trimming removed 6 bases from V and 6 bases from J; junction bases left unmatched: 5. The CDR3 runs 13 residues. CDR3 coding DNA: TGTGCCAGTAGCAGGACAGGGGGTTTCGAGCAGTACTTC. Amino acid sequence: CASSRTGGFEQYF.

The chain uses TRBV27 and TRBJ1-1; 10 bases map to TRBD1. There are 15 residues in the CDR3. V lost 5 bases, J lost 3 bases, and 6 bases stayed unmatched. Germline CDR1 and CDR2: MNHEY and SMNVEV (reference sequence). DNA for the CDR3: TGTGCCAGCAGTCCGGACAGGGGGTTAGACACTGAAGCTTTCTTT. Its protein product is CASSPDRGLDTEAFF.

The count of this clone is one. The chain combines TRBV11-2 with TRBJ2-1, with 9 bases matching TRBD1. The CDR3 totals 16 residues. V was clipped by 0 bases and J by 7 bases; unmatched bases: 7. Germline CDR1 is SGHAT and CDR2 is FQNNGV. The CDR3 loop is CASSLDLGQGMNEQFF. The CDR3 nucleotides are TGTGCCAGCAGCTTAGATTTGGGACAGGGTATGAATGAGCAGTTCTTC.

The chain combines TRBV5-1 with TRBJ2-5, with D maybe TRBD2 (5 bases). Between the trimmed V and J ends, which lost 5 bases and 5 bases, there was a span of 16 bases. From germline, CDR1 is SGHRS and CDR2 YFSETQ. The CDR3 sequence is 14 residues long. Written as DNA, the CDR3 is TGCGCCAGCAGATCTGGCAATAGCGCGGAGACCCAGTACTTC. It is translated as CASRSGNSAETQYF.

The chain recombines TRBV5-4 with TRBJ2-7, with D unresolved. Germline CDR1 and CDR2: SGHNT and YYREEE (reference sequence). Trimming left V 3 bases short and J 2 bases short, with 3 bases between. The CDR3 totals 11 residues. The CDR3 sequence is CASSSAYEQYF. The CDR3 DNA follows: TGTGCCAGCAGCTCGGCCTACGAGCAGTACTTC.

The chain has TRBV18 and TRBJ1-2, with 10 bases lining up with TRBD1. Germline V gene lookup returns CDR1 KGHSH and CDR2 LQKENI. Losses at the gene ends were 4 bases for V and 8 bases for J; bases not matched to a gene: 10. CDR3 length equals 15 residues. CDR3 DNA: TGTGCCAGCTCACACTACATGGGACAGGGGAAGGGCTACACCTTC. It is translated as CASSHYMGQGKGYTF.

There are a few counts of this clone. The chain recombines TRBV9 with TRBJ2-2; 7 nucleotides match TRBD2. This CDR3 contains 16 residues. CDR1 is SGDLS, CDR2 YYNGEE, per germline. V lost 3 bases to trimming and J lost 8 bases; unmatched junction nucleotides: 13. Here the CDR3 reads CASSAPGTIDRGELFF. The CDR3 nucleotides read TGTGCCAGCAGCGCCCCCGGGACTATCGATAGGGGGGAGCTGTTTTTT.

The chain employs TRBV6-5 and TRBJ1-6; D remains ambiguous. This CDR3 has 13 amino acids. Trimming removed 10 bases from V and 10 bases from J, with 17 bases in between. Germline V gene data show CDR1 as MNHEY and CDR2 as SVGAGI. In nucleotides, the CDR3 is TGTGCCACCTCAACGAGGGTAAGGTCACCCCTCCACTTT. Protein product: CATSTRVRSPLHF.

V is TRBV4-3 and J is TRBJ2-2, with 12 bases identical to TRBD2. J was trimmed by 5 bases and V by 4 bases; bases with no gene match: 8. In germline, CDR1 is LGHNA, CDR2 YSLEER. The CDR3 totals 17 residues. The CDR3 reads CASSPAASGGVTGELFF. The CDR3 DNA sequence: TGCGCCAGCAGCCCGGCGGCTAGCGGGGGGGTGACCGGGGAGCTGTTTTTT.

The chain links TRBV6-4 to TRBJ2-1, with TRBD2 matching over 10 bases. The germline gives CDR1 MRHNA, CDR2 SNTAGT. With V trimmed by 10 bases and J by 2 bases, 11 bases remained unmatched. The CDR3 covers 16 residues. The DNA of the CDR3 is TGTGCCATAAACGCGAGCGGGAGGGCAGCCTACAATGAGCAGTTCTTC. It encodes CAINASGRAAYNEQFF.

The CDR3 loop is CASSQGGGSSYGYTF. CDR3 nucleotide sequence: TGCGCCAGCAGTCAAGGGGGGGGGAGTAGCTATGGCTACACCTTC. This chain joins TRBV23-1 and TRBJ1-2; D perhaps matches TRBD1 (5 bases). TRBV23-1 is treated as an ORF (open reading frame) with a function not yet certain. The V and J ends lost 2 bases and 4 bases respectively, with 14 bases between them. The CDR3 is made up of 15 amino acids.

The chain couples TRBV7-2 to TRBJ2-7, with 12 bases lining up with TRBD2. The CDR3 totals 15 residues. The germline V gene encodes CDR1 SGHTA and CDR2 FQGNSA. The V and J ends lost 5 bases and 2 bases, in that order; junction bases with no gene match: 4. This chain's CDR3 is CASSPRLAGAYEQYF. The CDR3 region has the DNA TGTGCCAGCAGCCCCCGACTAGCGGGGGCCTACGAGCAGTACTTC.

CDR3 DNA sequence: TGTGCCAGCAGCTTGGGACAGAAAAGGGGGGGAGTTTACGAGCAGTACTTC. This encodes CASSLGQKRGGVYEQYF. The rearrangement uses TRBV5-6 and TRBJ2-7; D might be TRBD2 (7 bases). Deletions cut 0 bases from V and 4 bases from J, with 20 bases between. This CDR3 is 17 amino acids long. CDR1 is SGHDT, CDR2 YYEEEE, per germline.

The chain couples TRBV7-2 to TRBJ2-4; 8 nucleotides agree with TRBD2. After removal of 1 base from V and 6 bases from J, the junction contained 8 bases not matched to a gene. Germline V CDR1 and CDR2: SGHTA, FQGNSA. There are 16 residues in the CDR3. The CDR3 sequence: CASSLGPAAGGNIQYF. The CDR3 region has the DNA TGTGCCAGCAGCTTAGGTCCCGCGGCGGGGGGAAACATTCAGTACTTC.

The V call is TRBV28, the J call TRBJ1-2; D is undetermined. CDR1 is MDHEN and CDR2 is SYDVKM in the germline V gene. The CDR3 is made up of 12 amino acids. Trimming cost V 4 bases and J 7 bases, with 10 bases left between them. The CDR3 loop reads CASSSGRRGYTF. CDR3 DNA sequence: TGTGCCAGCAGTTCCGGGAGGCGTGGCTACACCTTC.

This clone was counted between two and nine times. As DNA, the CDR3 is TGTGCCAGCAGCTTAGTCATTAGCGGGGGGTTCTCTGGGGCCAACGTCCTGACTTTC. Protein sequence: CASSLVISGGFSGANVLTF. This rearrangement joins TRBV7-6 to TRBJ2-6; TRBD2 agrees at 10 bases. This CDR3 region has 19 residues. The V gene's germline CDR1 is SGHVS and CDR2 FNYEAQ. Trimming removed 1 base from V and 0 bases from J; junction bases left unmatched: 6.

The chain combines TRBV29-1 with TRBJ2-5, with D tentatively TRBD1 (5 bases). CDR1 SQVTM and CDR2 ANQGSEA come from the germline V gene. There are 12 residues in the CDR3. Trimming stripped 6 bases from V and 4 bases from J, with 12 bases between. The CDR3 sequence: CSVRQNGETQYF. CDR3 nucleotide sequence: TGCAGCGTGCGACAGAATGGAGAGACCCAGTACTTC. The whole variable domain, filled in from reference TRBV29-1 and TRBJ2-5, reads SAVISQKPSRDICQRGTSLTIQCQVDSQVTMMFWYRQQPGQSLTLIATANQGSEATYESGFVIDKFPISRPNLTFSTLTVSNMSPEDSSIYLCSVRQNGETQYFGPGTRLLVL.

The count of this clone is one. The CDR3 protein is CASSLDDRNYGYTF. DNA for the CDR3: TGTGCCAGCAGCTTAGATGACAGAAACTATGGCTACACCTTC. The rearrangement links TRBV7-9 to TRBJ1-2; D perhaps matches TRBD1 (5 bases). Trimming removed 1 base at V and 2 bases at J, with 8 bases between. Germline CDR1 SEHNR, CDR2 FQNEAQ (reference sequence). The CDR3 loop spans 14 amino acids.

This chain links TRBV11-1 with TRBJ1-1; no firm D call. This CDR3 is 16 amino acids long. The germline V gene encodes CDR1 SGHAT and CDR2 FQDESV (reference sequence). Trimming removed 5 bases from V and 0 bases from J, with 16 bases in between. The CDR3 reads CASSPRAGVMNTEAFF. The CDR3 region has the DNA TGTGCCAGCAGCCCTCGAGCGGGAGTTATGAACACTGAAGCTTTCTTT. The full variable domain, completed using reference TRBV11-1 and TRBJ1-1, is EAEVAQSPRYKITEKSQAVAFWCDPISGHATLYWYRQILGQGPELLVQFQDESVVDDSQLPKDRFSAERLKGVDSTLKIQPAELGDSAMYLCASSPRAGVMNTEAFFGQGTRLTVV.

V gene TRBV11-1 combines with J gene TRBJ2-2, with TRBD2 matching 13 bases. The J segment lost 5 bases and the V segment lost 4 bases, leaving 1 base of the junction unmatched. Looked up from germline, CDR1 is SGHAT and CDR2 is FQDESV (reference sequence). This CDR3 is built from 15 residues. The CDR3 DNA reads TGTGCCAGCAGCTGGACTAGCGGGAGTACCGGGGAGCTGTTTTTT. Protein: CASSWTSGSTGELFF.